These 11 T cell receptor beta chains were sequenced from one sample in a study of somatic mutations in cytotoxic T cells in rheumatoid arthritis. Repertoires were generated with immunoSEQ multiplex PCR, while TCRdb's copy carries only in-frame clones and drops some. The repertoire holds 20,000 to 25,000 clones, with approximately 86% as singletons. Input material: CD8+ T cells sorted from blood. The receptors shown here come from a woman in her 50s in good health.

This clone was detected once. The chain has TRBV6-5 and TRBJ2-7; TRBD1 or TRBD2 may be the D gene (5 bases each). CDR3 length: 15 residues. Per germline, CDR1 MNHEY and CDR2 SVGAGI. V was shortened by 5 bases and J by 5 bases, with 19 bases between the two germline ends. The CDR3 loop is CASSTRTGKGDEQYF. The CDR3 DNA reads TGTGCCAGCAGTACCCGGACTGGGAAAGGGGACGAGCAGTACTTC.

The chain has TRBV7-6 and TRBJ1-1; 9 nucleotides match TRBD1. The CDR3 contains 16 residues. The V gene's germline CDR1 is SGHVS and CDR2 FNYEAQ. With 5 bases clipped from V and 6 bases from J, the junction kept 13 bases outside the gene matches. This CDR3 reads CASSLPGGQGIPEAFF. DNA of the CDR3: TGTGCCAGCAGCCTTCCCGGAGGACAGGGGATCCCTGAAGCTTTCTTT.

The V call is TRBV6-4, the J call TRBJ2-6, with no clear D. V lost 0 bases and J lost 3, with 9 bases in between. This CDR3 has 16 residues. The germline gives CDR1 MRHNA, CDR2 SNTAGT. The CDR3 loop is CASSDSIFDGANVLTF. CDR3 nucleotide sequence: TGTGCCAGCAGTGACTCGATATTTGATGGGGCCAACGTCCTGACTTTC.

On this clone itself: At one of its ends the junction is not consistent with the germline gene, which may arise from a read error. The rearrangement uses TRBV7-7 and TRBJ2-3, with TRBD1 matching 9 bases. This CDR3 contains 14 residues. CDR1 is SSHAT and CDR2 is FNYEAQ in the germline V gene (reference sequence). DNA of the CDR3: TGTGCTAGCAGCCCCGGGACAGGGTCAGATACGCAGTATTTT. It is translated as CASSPGTGSDTQYF.

The chain has TRBV27 and TRBJ2-3; tentative D call: TRBD2 (6 bases). Germline V gene data show CDR1 as MNHEY and CDR2 as SMNVEV (reference sequence). There are 16 residues in the CDR3. Trimming took off 2 bases at V and 6 bases at J, with 18 bases between the two ends. The CDR3 is CASSLTQGGGHDTQYF. CDR3 nucleotide sequence: TGTGCCAGCAGTTTAACGCAGGGAGGCGGTCACGATACGCAGTATTTT.

V gene TRBV4-3 combines with J gene TRBJ2-1; unclear D gene. The germline V gene encodes CDR1 LGHNA and CDR2 YSLEER. The germline V and J ends were trimmed by 3 bases and 0 bases, with 15 bases remaining between them. This CDR3 spans 17 amino acids. CDR3 sequence (DNA): TGCGCCAGCAGCCAGGCCCTCAAACTTAACTCCTACAATGAGCAGTTCTTC. It translates to CASSQALKLNSYNEQFF.

This chain links TRBV7-9 with TRBJ1-1, with D uncertain. CDR3 length: 11 amino acids. Germline CDR1 SEHNR, CDR2 FQNEAQ (reference sequence). Trimming cost V 8 bases and J 6 bases, with 10 bases left between them. DNA for the CDR3: TGTGCCAGCGACGAAGGTTCTGAAGCTTTCTTT. Protein: CASDEGSEAFF.

V and J are TRBV4-3 and TRBJ1-6; no clear D gene. Germline CDR1 reads LGHNA; CDR2 reads YSLEER. V was trimmed by 0 bases and J by 0 bases, leaving 6 bases between them. The CDR3 runs 16 residues. CDR3 nucleotide sequence: TGCGCCAGCAGCCAAGATATCAGCTCCTATAATTCACCCCTCCACTTT. Translating gives CASSQDISSYNSPLHF.

This rearrangement joins TRBV18 to TRBJ2-2, with 8 positions matching TRBD2. The length of the CDR3 is 14 residues. Germline lookup yields CDR1 KGHSH and CDR2 LQKENI. Germline trimming cut 0 bases from V and 9 bases from J; bases unmatched to any gene: 3. The CDR3 region has the DNA TGTGCCAGCTCACCACCCGCGGGGGGACGGGAGCTGTTTTTT. Translating gives CASSPPAGGRELFF.

V is TRBV27 and J is TRBJ2-5; D is ambiguous. Per the germline V gene, CDR1 is MNHEY and CDR2 is SMNVEV (reference sequence). This CDR3 spans 13 amino acids. V was shortened by 6 bases and J by 4 bases, with 12 bases between the two germline ends. The CDR3 here is CASRAQRLETQYF. DNA for the CDR3: TGTGCCAGCAGAGCCCAACGACTAGAGACCCAGTACTTC.

The chain employs TRBV7-9 and TRBJ1-3; D remains unclear. The CDR3 consists of 15 residues. V was cut by 4 bases and J by 4 bases, with 14 bases left in between. Germline V lookup: CDR1 SEHNR, CDR2 FQNEAQ (reference sequence). The CDR3 nucleotides read TGTGCCAGCAGCTCCCAAAACGACCTGGGAAACACCATATATTTT. This sequence encodes CASSSQNDLGNTIYF.